This TCR beta chain derives from a study of T-cell reconstitution after alpha-beta-depleted transplantation in children. Whole-study results and caveats: T-cell numbers and diversity one year post-transplant derived largely from freshly generated T cells. At day 60, the high TCRbeta diversity found in some patients originated from recipient T cells and thymic progenitors that had survived. The study reportedly traced alpha-beta T cells about two months after transplant to several hundred expanded graft clones.

Ten or more counts support this clonotype. Antigen: not known. The V gene's germline CDR1 is SGHRS and CDR2 YFSETQ. CDR3 size: 17 residues. V was pared by 5 bases and J by 0 bases, with 20 bases between. Unique molecular identifiers tagged the TCRbeta library. TCRdb analysed the PCR reads with MiXCR anew, one entry per CDR3 protein. In the table there are roughly 120,000 distinct CDR3 sequences, 23% of which are singletons. V and J are TRBV5-1 and TRBJ1-1; D gene ambiguous. This receptor was taken from a male patient aged 2 to 10 who had a stem cell transplant for chronic granulomatous disease, so the T cells may come from the graft donor. The sequenced sample was PBMCs, mostly from graft donor cells, obtained 180 days after TCRalphabeta/CD19-depleted stem cell transplant. In DNA, the CDR3 is TGCGCCAGCAGGTCTGTCCTCTCCCCCTTGATGAACACTGAAGCTTTCTTT. This encodes CASRSVLSPLMNTEAFF. The full variable domain, its missing parts supplied by reference TRBV5-1 and TRBJ1-1, is KAGVTQTPRYLIKTRGQQVTLSCSPISGHRSVSWYQQTPGQGLQFLFEYFSETQRNKGNFPGRFSGRQFSNSRSEMNVSTLELGDSALYLCASRSVLSPLMNTEAFFGQGTRLTVV.